This T cell receptor (beta chain) was sequenced for a study of OX40 agonist ivuxolimab in advanced cancers. Study background: From about 23 to 85 years was the age range, with a mean of about 54 years, and over 70% were male. Findings and limits, study-wide: On average, CD8+ T cells showed a greater number of expanded clones than CD4+.

The CDR3 is made up of 15 amino acids. Germline V gives CDR1 SGHNT, CDR2 YYREEE (reference sequence). The V and J ends lost 5 bases and 5 bases, in that order; junction bases with no gene match: 11. To note about this clone: Its antigen is unidentified.

TCRdb keeps only in-frame clones here, not all; method: immunoSEQ multiplex PCR. The top ten clones hold more than 1.1% of a sample with some 96,000 clones, about 80% of them seen once. The sample consisted of CD4+ or CD8+ T cells sorted from blood, taken in a trial of the OX40 agonist ivuxolimab. This receptor was obtained from an adult with an advanced solid tumor such as melanoma, head and neck, liver or kidney cancer. The chain carries TRBV5-4 and TRBJ2-5; 8 nucleotides match TRBD2. CDR3 amino acids: CASSSSGASGETQYF. The CDR3, as DNA: TGTGCCAGCAGTAGTAGCGGGGCCTCAGGGGAGACCCAGTACTTC. The full variable domain, its missing parts supplied by reference TRBV5-4 and TRBJ2-5, is ETGVTQSPTHLIKTRGQQVTLRCSSQSGHNTVSWYQQALGQGPQFIFQYYREEENGRGNFPPRFSGLQFPNYSSELNVNALELDDSALYLCASSSSGASGETQYFGPGTRLLVL.